Presented here are 14 T cell receptor beta chains from one specimen sequenced in a study of naive and memory T cell subsets. Their recognized antigens are unknown. Study outcomes and limitations: A few larger clonotypes appeared in naive repertoires, especially CD8, possibly memory cells re-expressing CD45RA.

Both TRBC1 and TRBC2 were covered by a beta constant-region primer of two equimolar oligonucleotides. Nested alpha and beta constant-region primers with the SP2 primer drove four PCR rounds on ligated cDNA. TCRdb re-derived calls from the UMI-ligation and nested PCR reads in MiXCR, one entry per CDR3 protein. The sample contains 120,000 to 150,000 distinct CDR3 sequences, about 20% of which appear only once. Sequencing was performed on naive CD8+ T cells from blood. These receptor sequences come from a human donor in good health.

This clonotype came up once. The J gene is TRBJ2-1, the V gene TRBV2; D possibly corresponds to TRBD1 (7 bases). Trimming removed 9 bases at V and 12 bases at J, with 18 bases between. This CDR3 region has 12 residues. Germline-derived CDR1 and CDR2 are SNHLY and FYNNEI. DNA for the CDR3: TGTGCCAGTGACAGGGACTCGAGTACGCAGTTCTTC. Translating it yields CASDRDSSTQFF.

This sequence joins TRBV28 and TRBJ2-2; possible D gene TRBD1, 6 bases. The germline gives CDR1 MDHEN, CDR2 SYDVKM. This CDR3 region has 16 residues. V was trimmed by 3 bases and J by 6 bases, leaving 17 bases between them. For the CDR3, the DNA is TGTGCCAGCAGTTTGGGGGCAGTTTTTGGTCCCGGGGAGCTGTTTTTT. Its translation is CASSLGAVFGPGELFF.

The V gene is TRBV4-1, the J gene TRBJ2-1; possible D gene TRBD2, 6 bases. In germline, CDR1 is MGHRA, CDR2 YSYEKL. The CDR3 runs to 18 residues. Trimming removed 4 bases from V and 5 bases from J, with 24 bases in between. As DNA, the CDR3 is TGCGCCAGCAGCCCCCCCCCCGGATTAGCGGACCGCGACAATGAGCAGTTCTTC. Translating gives CASSPPPGLADRDNEQFF.

The chain couples TRBV29-1 to TRBJ1-1; no clear D gene. The CDR3 covers 12 residues. V shed 3 bases and J shed 3 bases, with 8 bases lying between them. Germline-derived CDR1 and CDR2 are SQVTM and ANQGSEA. The CDR3 nucleotides read TGCAGCGTTGAGACTTGGGACACTGAAGCTTTCTTT. Translating gives CSVETWDTEAFF.

The chain is built from TRBV15 and TRBJ1-5, with TRBD1 as a possible D gene (6 bases). Germline CDR1 reads LNHNV; CDR2 reads YYDKDF (reference sequence). The CDR3 sequence is 14 residues long. V was trimmed by 5 bases and J by 3 bases, leaving 11 bases between them. The CDR3 reads CATSGQGSNQPQHF. The CDR3 DNA sequence: TGTGCCACCAGCGGCCAGGGGTCCAATCAGCCCCAGCATTTT.

The V gene is TRBV7-9, the J gene TRBJ2-7; no firm D call. Trimming removed 2 bases from V and 5 bases from J, with 19 bases in between. The CDR3 is 16 amino acids. Germline-derived CDR1 and CDR2 are SEHNR and FQNEAQ (reference sequence). CDR3 region: CASSLLSGIPSDEQYF. The CDR3 bases are TGTGCCAGCAGCTTACTCTCGGGCATTCCTTCCGACGAGCAGTACTTC.

The CDR3 nucleotides are TGCGCCAGCAGCCAAGAAACCGACAGGGCCGGTCAGCCCCAGCATTTT. Translated: CASSQETDRAGQPQHF. The gene calls are TRBV4-1 and TRBJ1-5; 7 nucleotides agree with TRBD1. The germline V gene has CDR1 MGHRA and CDR2 YSYEKL. The CDR3 totals 16 residues. The ends lost 0 bases at V and 6 bases at J; junction bases unmatched: 8.

The rearrangement uses TRBV28 and TRBJ2-7; 9 nucleotides match TRBD1. This CDR3 has 15 residues. CDR1 and CDR2 (germline): MDHEN, SYDVKM. V was pared by 7 bases and J by 3 bases, with 10 bases of the junction left unmatched. In DNA, the CDR3 is TGTGCCAGCACATTACAGGGGGCAGCCCTCTACGAGCAGTACTTC. Translation gives CASTLQGAALYEQYF.

This chain uses TRBV7-9 with TRBJ2-1; maybe TRBD1 (5 bases). Trimming shortened V by 0 bases and J by 0 bases, and 9 bases separated the two germline ends. The CDR3 runs to 16 residues. Germline CDR1 reads SEHNR; CDR2 reads FQNEAQ (reference sequence). The CDR3 coding sequence is TGTGCCAGCAGCTTAGCAGCTGGGGCCTCCTACAATGAGCAGTTCTTC. Protein sequence: CASSLAAGASYNEQFF.

This clonotype was seen more than once but under ten times. The V gene is TRBV6-2 or TRBV6-3, the J gene TRBJ2-7; D call uncertain. The CDR3 has 14 amino acids. Germline lookup yields CDR1 MNHEY and CDR2 SVGEGT. Trimming took off 6 bases at V and 2 bases at J, with 14 bases between the two ends. CDR3 amino acids: CASSLGLDTYEQYF. In nucleotides, the CDR3 is TGTGCCAGCAGCCTAGGGCTAGACACCTACGAGCAGTACTTC.

The chain recombines TRBV11-2 with TRBJ2-7; maybe TRBD2 (5 bases). The CDR3 contains 14 residues. V lost 0 bases and J 5 bases, leaving 11 bases between the germline ends. CDR1 and CDR2 (germline): SGHAT, FQNNGV. The DNA of the CDR3 is TGTGCCAGCAGCTTAGATCCGGGATTGAACGAGCAGTACTTC. As protein: CASSLDPGLNEQYF.

The genes are TRBV7-9 and TRBJ2-1; 8 bases match TRBD1. Germline V gene data show CDR1 as SEHNR and CDR2 as FQNEAQ (reference sequence). This CDR3 region has 17 residues. V dropped 4 bases and J dropped 3; count of bases not matched to a gene: 11. CDR3 coding DNA: TGTGCCAGCAGCTCAAGTCCCGGACAGGGTTTCTACAATGAGCAGTTCTTC. This sequence encodes CASSSSPGQGFYNEQFF. The full variable domain, completed using reference TRBV7-9 and TRBJ2-1, is DTGVSQNPRHKITKRGQNVTFRCDPISEHNRLYWYRQTLGQGPEFLTYFQNEAQLEKSRLLSDRFSAERPKGSFSTLEIQRTEQGDSAMYLCASSSSPGQGFYNEQFFGPGTRLTVL.

The V call is TRBV20-1, the J call TRBJ2-7, with 7 bases fitting TRBD1. This CDR3 has 14 amino acids. Germline CDR1 is DFQATT and CDR2 is SNEGSKA (reference sequence). V shed 4 bases and J 1 base; nucleotides not matched to a gene: 7. CDR3 nucleotides: TGCAGTGCTAAGGGGACAGCCGAATCCTACGAGCAGTACTTC. Translated, it gives CSAKGTAESYEQYF.

This clonotype was picked up a small number of times. The chain links TRBV4-1 to TRBJ2-5; D possibly corresponds to TRBD2 (5 bases). Germline-derived CDR1 and CDR2 are MGHRA and YSYEKL. The CDR3 loop spans 17 amino acids. V was shortened by 2 bases and J by 1 base, with 17 bases between the two germline ends. The CDR3 here is CASSQRPGLALQETQYF. The CDR3 DNA sequence: TGCGCCAGCAGCCAAAGACCAGGACTTGCCCTCCAAGAGACCCAGTACTTC.